These 17 T cell receptor beta chains came from one sample sequenced in a study of T cell repertoires in cytomegalovirus infection. TCRdb redid the calling of the reads with MiXCR, one entry per CDR3 protein. This table holds 110,000 to 150,000 distinct CDR3 sequences, 5.5% to 7% found once. Sequenced material: PBMCs. These receptors came from a human donor in good health (CMV status not recorded). Some clones in this sample may be carry-over from other donors' samples.

The J gene is TRBJ1-1, the V gene TRBV5-1; TRBD1 aligns across 8 bases. The CDR3 has 13 amino acids. The V segment lost 4 bases and the J segment 6 bases; nucleotides outside the gene matches: 5. Per germline, CDR1 SGHRS and CDR2 YFSETQ. The CDR3: CASSPDRGAEAFF. CDR3 nucleotides: TGCGCCAGCAGCCCCGACAGGGGCGCTGAAGCTTTCTTT. Looking up the rest from reference TRBV5-1 and TRBJ1-1 gives the full variable domain: KAGVTQTPRYLIKTRGQQVTLSCSPISGHRSVSWYQQTPGQGLQFLFEYFSETQRNKGNFPGRFSGRQFSNSRSEMNVSTLELGDSALYLCASSPDRGAEAFFGQGTRLTVV.

In its sample, this clonotype was seen a few times. The rearrangement joins TRBV9 to TRBJ2-2, with 7 bases matching TRBD1. The CDR3 is made up of 17 amino acids. Germline V gives CDR1 SGDLS, CDR2 YYNGEE. Germline trimming cut 0 bases from V and 0 bases from J; bases unmatched to any gene: 5. The CDR3 loop reads CASSVVGQGANTGELFF. The CDR3 bases are TGTGCCAGCAGCGTAGTGGGCCAGGGGGCGAACACCGGGGAGCTGTTTTTT.

This clonotype showed up many times. V gene TRBV5-6 combines with J gene TRBJ1-6; 10 bases line up with TRBD1. Germline trimming cut 4 bases from V and 4 bases from J; bases unmatched to any gene: 11. This CDR3 region has 18 residues. CDR1 SGHDT and CDR2 YYEEEE come from the germline V gene. CDR3 sequence (DNA): TGTGCCAGCAGCAACGACAGGGGGCGAACGGGGTATAATTCACCCCTCCACTTT. As protein: CASSNDRGRTGYNSPLHF.

This clonotype was observed many times. V gene TRBV7-9 combines with J gene TRBJ2-3; TRBD2 matches 8 bases. The CDR3 length is 14 residues. V dropped 5 bases and J dropped 9; count of bases not matched to a gene: 10. The germline gives CDR1 SEHNR, CDR2 FQNEAQ (reference sequence). CDR3 nucleotide sequence: TGTGCCAGCAGCCTCGGAGATGGACTAGCCACGCAGTATTTT. This gives the protein CASSLGDGLATQYF.

This clonotype was recorded many times. The V and J genes are TRBV7-3 and TRBJ1-1, with TRBD1 matching 7 bases. With 4 bases clipped from V and 2 bases from J, the junction kept 4 bases outside the gene matches. The length of the CDR3 is 14 residues. CDR1 is SGHTA and CDR2 is FQGTGA in the germline V gene. The CDR3 spells CASSSTGSNTEAFF. CDR3 sequence (DNA): TGTGCCAGCAGCTCGACAGGGAGCAACACTGAAGCTTTCTTT.

This clonotype came up a few times. The V and J genes are TRBV24-1 and TRBJ2-5, with no clear D. V dropped 6 bases and J dropped 2 bases, with 15 bases sitting between them. Germline CDR1 KGHDR, CDR2 SFDVKD. This CDR3 region has 15 residues. The CDR3 DNA sequence: TGTGCCACCAGTCGAGGTTATGACGGACAAGAGACCCAGTACTTC. This encodes CATSRGYDGQETQYF.

The sample holds many counts of this clonotype. The chain recombines TRBV19 with TRBJ1-1; D not certain. The ends were cut back, 8 bases at V and 3 bases at J, with 13 bases in the middle. Germline CDR1 reads LNHDA; CDR2 reads SQIVND (reference sequence). The CDR3 sequence is 13 residues long. This CDR3 is CASVRESYTEAFF. CDR3 nucleotides: TGTGCCAGTGTCCGTGAAAGTTACACTGAAGCTTTCTTT.

This chain joins TRBV7-2 and TRBJ1-3; no clear D gene. Germline CDR1 reads SGHTA; CDR2 reads FQGNSA. The CDR3 has 14 amino acids. Trimming removed 3 bases from V and 0 bases from J, with 6 bases in between. Written as DNA, the CDR3 is TGTGCCAGCAGCTTTCCCCGCTCTGGAAACACCATATATTTT. The encoded protein is CASSFPRSGNTIYF. Based on the CDR3 plus reference TRBV7-2 and TRBJ1-3, the full variable domain is GAGVSQSPSNKVTEKGKDVELRCDPISGHTALYWYRQSLGQGLEFLIYFQGNSAPDKSGLPSDRFSAERTGGSVSTLTIQRTQQEDSAVYLCASSFPRSGNTIYFGEGSWLTVV.

This clonotype was found many times. The V gene is TRBV28, the J gene TRBJ2-7, with D perhaps matching TRBD1 (6 bases). V was shortened by 6 bases and J by 3 bases, with 15 bases between the two germline ends. Germline assignment: CDR1 MDHEN and CDR2 SYDVKM. This CDR3 spans 14 amino acids. CDR3 protein: CASRPYRDFYEQYF. The CDR3 DNA sequence: TGTGCCAGCAGACCCTACAGGGATTTCTACGAGCAGTACTTC.

This clonotype was found many times. The chain couples TRBV27 to TRBJ2-5; 11 bases agree with TRBD1. CDR1 and CDR2 from the germline V gene are MNHEY and SMNVEV (reference sequence). The CDR3 totals 16 residues. V gave up 6 bases and J gave up 5 bases; unmatched junction bases: 11. The CDR3: CASSRKGQGVWETQYF. The CDR3 DNA reads TGTGCCAGCAGCCGAAAGGGACAGGGGGTATGGGAGACCCAGTACTTC.

This clonotype has ten or more counts. The chain joins TRBV7-2 to TRBJ1-3; a weak D match, TRBD1 (5 bases). V lost 6 bases and J 1 base, leaving 19 bases between the germline ends. This CDR3 contains 17 residues. In germline, CDR1 is SGHTA, CDR2 FQGNSA. CDR3 sequence: CASSRRGGVQSGNTIYF. CDR3 nucleotides: TGTGCCAGCAGTCGTCGGGGGGGGGTCCAATCTGGAAACACCATATATTTT.

V is TRBV24-1 and J is TRBJ2-1, with 9 bases aligning to TRBD1. The CDR3 runs 18 residues. J gave up 0 bases and V 0 bases, and 5 bases lay outside the gene matches. CDR1 is KGHDR and CDR2 is SFDVKD in the germline V gene. CDR3 residues: CATSDLGTGPSSYNEQFF. In nucleotides, the CDR3 is TGTGCCACCAGTGATTTGGGGACAGGGCCCAGCTCCTACAATGAGCAGTTCTTC.

V is TRBV12-5 and J is TRBJ2-7, with a possible D match to TRBD1 (6 bases). This CDR3 is built from 14 residues. The V gene's germline CDR1 is LGHNT and CDR2 FRNRAP. V lost 2 bases and J lost 5, with 13 bases in between. The CDR3 here is CASGLLQGLDEQYF. In DNA, the CDR3 is TGTGCTAGTGGTTTGTTACAGGGTCTCGACGAGCAGTACTTC.

This clonotype showed up many times. The genes are TRBV18 and TRBJ1-6; 12 bases fit TRBD1. The germline CDR1 and CDR2 sequences are KGHSH and LQKENI. The CDR3 sequence is 17 residues long. The V segment lost 1 base and the J segment 5 bases; nucleotides outside the gene matches: 3. CDR3: CASSPRGQGADNSPLHF. The DNA of the CDR3 is TGTGCCAGCTCACCACGGGGACAGGGGGCGGATAATTCACCCCTCCACTTT.

This clonotype was observed at least ten times. V gene TRBV5-4 combines with J gene TRBJ1-1; possible D gene TRBD1, 6 bases. V lost 1 base, J lost 3 bases, and 10 bases lay in between. The germline gives CDR1 SGHNT, CDR2 YYREEE (reference sequence). The CDR3 extends over 14 amino acids. In nucleotides, the CDR3 is TGTGCCAGCAGCTTGAACCAGGGGCACACTGAAGCTTTCTTT. Its protein product is CASSLNQGHTEAFF.

In the case of this clonotype: A much larger clone differs from this one at a single base, so this may be a read error. This chain links TRBV7-2 with TRBJ2-4; a possible D gene is TRBD2 (5 bases). V gave up 7 bases and J gave up 9 bases, with 16 bases separating them. Germline CDR1 is SGHTA and CDR2 is FQGNSA. The CDR3 consists of 13 residues. The CDR3 sequence is CASIPSSGFIQYF. As DNA, the CDR3 is TGTGCCAGCATCCCCAGCAGCGGTTTCATTCAGTACTTC.

This clonotype was recorded many times. V gene TRBV7-2 combines with J gene TRBJ2-3; D unclear. V shed 3 bases and J shed 5 bases, with 6 bases lying between them. Germline V CDR1 and CDR2: SGHTA, FQGNSA. The CDR3 runs 12 residues. The CDR3 DNA reads as TGTGCCAGCAGCTTCGGTCGAGATACGCAGTATTTT. Residues: CASSFGRDTQYF.